This TCR beta chain was sequenced in a study of long-term antiretroviral therapy in people with HIV. General study results and limits: Unavailable data included ART adherence, viral resistance and therapy changes (switches in treatment).

For this clone: Antigen unknown.

Trimming left V 6 bases short and J 5 bases short, with 16 bases between. CDR1 and CDR2 (germline): WNHNN, SYGVQD (reference sequence). This CDR3 has 14 residues. Run at survey level, the immunoSEQ assay was version v3.0. Only in-frame clones appear in the TCRdb table, and some are missing; sequencing was by immunoSEQ multiplex PCR. Of 20,000 to 25,000 clones in the sample, over 80% are singletons; the top ten hold roughly 3.9%. This receptor was obtained from a man between 18 and 29 years old with HIV. V gene TRBV10-1 combines with J gene TRBJ2-5; perhaps TRBD1 as D (7 bases). This specimen consisted of unsorted PBMCs, obtained roughly 4 years after starting antiretroviral therapy. As DNA, the CDR3 is TGCGCCAGCAGCCCCGGGACAGCGGGCGAGACCCAGTACTTC. Its translation is CASSPGTAGETQYF.